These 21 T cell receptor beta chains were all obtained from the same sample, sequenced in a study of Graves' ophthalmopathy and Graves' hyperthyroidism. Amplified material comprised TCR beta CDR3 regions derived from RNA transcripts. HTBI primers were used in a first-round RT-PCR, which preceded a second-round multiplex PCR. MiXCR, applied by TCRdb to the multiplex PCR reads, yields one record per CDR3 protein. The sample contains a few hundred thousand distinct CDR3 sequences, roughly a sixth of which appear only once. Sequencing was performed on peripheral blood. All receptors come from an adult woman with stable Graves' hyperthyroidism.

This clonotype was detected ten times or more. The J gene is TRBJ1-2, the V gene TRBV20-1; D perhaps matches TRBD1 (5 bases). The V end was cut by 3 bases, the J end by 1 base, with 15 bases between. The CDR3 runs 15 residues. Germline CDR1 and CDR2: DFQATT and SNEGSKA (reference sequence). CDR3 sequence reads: CSARTGTDLNYGYTF. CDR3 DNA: TGCAGTGCTAGGACGGGGACGGACCTTAACTATGGCTACACCTTC.

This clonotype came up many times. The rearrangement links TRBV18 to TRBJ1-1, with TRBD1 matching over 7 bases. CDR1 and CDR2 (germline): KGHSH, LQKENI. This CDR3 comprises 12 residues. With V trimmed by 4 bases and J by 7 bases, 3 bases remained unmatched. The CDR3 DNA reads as TGTGCCAGCTCACAGGACAGGTTTGAAGCTTTCTTT. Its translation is CASSQDRFEAFF.

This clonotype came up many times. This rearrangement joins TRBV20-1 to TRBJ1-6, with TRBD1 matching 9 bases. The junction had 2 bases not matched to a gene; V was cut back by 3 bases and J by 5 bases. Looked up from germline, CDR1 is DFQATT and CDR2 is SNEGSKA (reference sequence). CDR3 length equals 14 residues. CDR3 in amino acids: CSARGTGNNSPLHF. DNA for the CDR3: TGCAGTGCTAGGGGGACAGGGAATAATTCACCCCTCCACTTT.

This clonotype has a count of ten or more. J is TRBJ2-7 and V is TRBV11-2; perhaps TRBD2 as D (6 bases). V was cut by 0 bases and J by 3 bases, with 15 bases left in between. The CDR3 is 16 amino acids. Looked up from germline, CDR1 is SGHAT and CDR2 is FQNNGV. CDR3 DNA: TGTGCCAGCAGCTTAGATGGGGGGTCAGGGCACTACGAGCAGTACTTC. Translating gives CASSLDGGSGHYEQYF.

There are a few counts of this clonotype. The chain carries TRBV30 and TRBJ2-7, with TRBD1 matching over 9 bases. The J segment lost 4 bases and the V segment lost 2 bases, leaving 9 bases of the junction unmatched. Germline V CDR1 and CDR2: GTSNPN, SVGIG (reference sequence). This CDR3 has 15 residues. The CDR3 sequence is CAWSLKGTGRYEQYF. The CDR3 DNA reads TGTGCCTGGAGTTTGAAGGGGACAGGGCGGTACGAGCAGTACTTC.

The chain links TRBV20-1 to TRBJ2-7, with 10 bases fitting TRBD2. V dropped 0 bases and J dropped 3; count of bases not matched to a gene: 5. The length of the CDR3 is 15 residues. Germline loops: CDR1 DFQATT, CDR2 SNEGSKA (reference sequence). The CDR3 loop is CSARDGTSESYEQYF. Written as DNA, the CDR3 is TGCAGTGCTAGAGACGGGACTAGCGAGAGCTACGAGCAGTACTTC.

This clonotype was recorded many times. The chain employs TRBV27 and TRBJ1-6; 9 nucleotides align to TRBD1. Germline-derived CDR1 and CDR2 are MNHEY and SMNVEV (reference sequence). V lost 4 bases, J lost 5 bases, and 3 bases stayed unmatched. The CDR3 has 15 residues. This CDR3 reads CASSSTGGNNSPLHF. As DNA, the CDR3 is TGTGCCAGCAGTTCCACAGGGGGCAATAATTCACCCCTCCACTTT.

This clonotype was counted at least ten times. The CDR3 loop reads CASSLGGIDSPLHF. The CDR3 DNA follows: TGTGCCAGCAGTTTAGGAGGTATAGATTCACCCCTCCACTTT. V is TRBV27 and J is TRBJ1-6; unclear D gene. CDR1 is MNHEY, CDR2 SMNVEV, per germline (reference sequence). The V gene lost 2 bases and the J gene lost 8 bases, with 10 bases spanning the gap. The CDR3 is 14 residues long.

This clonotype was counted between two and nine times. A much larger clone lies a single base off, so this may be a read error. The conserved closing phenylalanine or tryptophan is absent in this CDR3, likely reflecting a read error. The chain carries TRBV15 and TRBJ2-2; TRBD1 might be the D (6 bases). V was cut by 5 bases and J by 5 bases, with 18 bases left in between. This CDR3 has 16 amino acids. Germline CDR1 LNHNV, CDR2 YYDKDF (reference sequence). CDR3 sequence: CATSPLARGETGELFL. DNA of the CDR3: TGTGCCACCAGCCCGCTAGCCAGGGGCGAAACCGGGGAGCTGTTTTTG.

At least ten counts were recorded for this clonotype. CDR3 DNA: TGTGCCAGATTACCAGGGGGCGAGGACGAGCAGTACTTC. Its translation is CARLPGGEDEQYF. The gene calls are TRBV28 and TRBJ2-7; 8 bases match TRBD1. CDR3 length: 13 amino acids. V was pared by 9 bases and J by 5 bases, with 9 bases of the junction left unmatched. CDR1 MDHEN and CDR2 SYDVKM come from the germline V gene.

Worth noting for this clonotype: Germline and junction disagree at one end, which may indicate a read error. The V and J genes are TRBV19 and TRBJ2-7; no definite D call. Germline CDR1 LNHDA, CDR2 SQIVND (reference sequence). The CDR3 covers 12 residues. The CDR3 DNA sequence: TGTGCCAGTAGTTTGGCAGGTTACGGGCAGTACTTC. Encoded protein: CASSLAGYGQYF.

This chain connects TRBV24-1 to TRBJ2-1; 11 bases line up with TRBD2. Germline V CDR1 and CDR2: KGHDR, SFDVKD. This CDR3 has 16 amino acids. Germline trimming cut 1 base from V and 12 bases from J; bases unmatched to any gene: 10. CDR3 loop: CATSDFLAGGPSGQFF. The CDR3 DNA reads TGTGCCACCAGTGATTTTCTAGCGGGGGGTCCTTCGGGGCAGTTCTTC.

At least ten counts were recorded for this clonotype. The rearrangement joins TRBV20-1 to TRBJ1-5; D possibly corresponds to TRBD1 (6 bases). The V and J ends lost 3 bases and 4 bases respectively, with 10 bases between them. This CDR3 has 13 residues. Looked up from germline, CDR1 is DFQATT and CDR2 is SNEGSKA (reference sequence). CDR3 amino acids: CSARGQPNQPQHF. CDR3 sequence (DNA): TGCAGTGCTAGGGGACAACCAAATCAGCCCCAGCATTTT.

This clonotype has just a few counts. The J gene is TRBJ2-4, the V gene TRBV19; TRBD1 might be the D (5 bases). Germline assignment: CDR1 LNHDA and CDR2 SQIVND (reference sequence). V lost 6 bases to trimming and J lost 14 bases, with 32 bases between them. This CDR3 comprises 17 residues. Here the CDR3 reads CASRQTFQGLVLGIKYF. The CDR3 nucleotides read TGTGCCAGTAGACAGACCTTTCAGGGTTTGGTCCTGGGAATTAAGTACTTC. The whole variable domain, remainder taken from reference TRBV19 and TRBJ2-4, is DGGITQSPKYLFRKEGQNVTLSCEQNLNHDAMYWYRQDPGQGLRLIYYSQIVNDFQKGDIAEGYSVSREKKESFPLTVTSAQKNPTAFYLCASRQTFQGLVLGIKYFGAGTRLSVL.

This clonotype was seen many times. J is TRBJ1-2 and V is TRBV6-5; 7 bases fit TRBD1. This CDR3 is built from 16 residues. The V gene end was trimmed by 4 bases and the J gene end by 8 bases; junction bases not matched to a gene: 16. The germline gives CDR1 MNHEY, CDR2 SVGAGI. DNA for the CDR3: TGTGCCAGCAGTTCACCGACCGATCGACAGGGACCCGGCTACACCTTC. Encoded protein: CASSSPTDRQGPGYTF.

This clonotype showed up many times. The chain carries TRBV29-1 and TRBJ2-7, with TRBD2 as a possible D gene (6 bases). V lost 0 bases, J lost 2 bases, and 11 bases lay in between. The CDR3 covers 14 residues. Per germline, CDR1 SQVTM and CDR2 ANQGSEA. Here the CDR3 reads CSVEEVTRPYEQYF. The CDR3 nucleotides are TGCAGCGTTGAAGAGGTGACTAGACCCTACGAGCAGTACTTC.

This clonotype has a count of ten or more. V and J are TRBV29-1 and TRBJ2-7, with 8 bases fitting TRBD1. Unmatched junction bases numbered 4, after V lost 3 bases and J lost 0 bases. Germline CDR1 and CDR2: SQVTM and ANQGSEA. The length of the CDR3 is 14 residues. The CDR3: CSVDQGANSYEQYF. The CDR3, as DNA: TGCAGCGTTGACCAGGGGGCGAACTCCTACGAGCAGTACTTC.

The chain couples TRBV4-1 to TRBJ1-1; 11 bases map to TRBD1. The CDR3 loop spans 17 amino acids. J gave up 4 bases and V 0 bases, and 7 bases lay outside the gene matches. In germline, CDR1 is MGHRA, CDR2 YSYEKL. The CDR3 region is CASSQERTGGRGTEAFF. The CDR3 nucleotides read TGCGCCAGCAGCCAAGAGAGGACAGGGGGCAGGGGCACTGAAGCTTTCTTT.

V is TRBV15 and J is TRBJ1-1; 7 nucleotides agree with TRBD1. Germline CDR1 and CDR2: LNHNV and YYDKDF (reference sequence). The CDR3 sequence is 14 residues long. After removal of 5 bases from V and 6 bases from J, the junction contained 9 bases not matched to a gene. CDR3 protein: CATSLAQGVAEAFF. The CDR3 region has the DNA TGTGCCACCAGCCTAGCCCAGGGGGTGGCTGAAGCTTTCTTT. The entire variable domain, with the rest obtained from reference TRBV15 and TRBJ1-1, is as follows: DAMVIQNPRYQVTQFGKPVTLSCSQTLNHNVMYWYQQKSSQAPKLLFHYYDKDFNNEADTPDNFQSRRPNTSFCFLDIRSPGLGDTAMYLCATSLAQGVAEAFFGQGTRLTVV.

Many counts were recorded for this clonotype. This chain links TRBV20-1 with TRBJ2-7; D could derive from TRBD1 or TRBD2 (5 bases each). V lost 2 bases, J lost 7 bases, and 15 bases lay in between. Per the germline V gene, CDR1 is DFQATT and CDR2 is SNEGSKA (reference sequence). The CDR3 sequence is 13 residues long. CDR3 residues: CSARSQGTGEQYF. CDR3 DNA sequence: TGCAGTGCTAGATCCCAGGGAACGGGGGAGCAGTACTTC.

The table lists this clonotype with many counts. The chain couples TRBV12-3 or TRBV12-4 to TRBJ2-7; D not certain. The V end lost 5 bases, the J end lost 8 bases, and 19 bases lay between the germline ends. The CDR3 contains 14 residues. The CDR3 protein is CASSVGAVSGKQYF. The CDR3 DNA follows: TGTGCCAGCAGTGTCGGAGCAGTGTCCGGCAAGCAGTACTTC.